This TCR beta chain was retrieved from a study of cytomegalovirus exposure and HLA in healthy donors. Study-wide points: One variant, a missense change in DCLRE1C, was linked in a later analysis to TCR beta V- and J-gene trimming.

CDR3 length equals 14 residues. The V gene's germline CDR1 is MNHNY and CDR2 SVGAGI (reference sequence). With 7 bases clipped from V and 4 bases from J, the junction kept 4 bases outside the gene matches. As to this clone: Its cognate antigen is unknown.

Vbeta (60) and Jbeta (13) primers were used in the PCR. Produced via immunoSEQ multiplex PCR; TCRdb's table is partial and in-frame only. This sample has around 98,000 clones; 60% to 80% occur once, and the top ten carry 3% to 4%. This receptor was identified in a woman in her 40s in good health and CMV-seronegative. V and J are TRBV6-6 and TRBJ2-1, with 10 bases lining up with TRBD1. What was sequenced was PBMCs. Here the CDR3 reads CASNRQGAYNEQFF. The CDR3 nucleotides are TGTGCCAGCAACCGACAGGGGGCTTACAATGAGCAGTTCTTC.